Below, one T cell receptor beta chain is given with its context. Its antigen is not known. Deletions cut 4 bases from V and 3 bases from J, with 12 bases between. Germline values: CDR1 SGHTA, CDR2 FQGNSA. The CDR3 runs to 15 residues. The source of the sample is a study of CD8+CD57+ T cells in acquired aplastic anemia. Template material for TCR beta VDJ and CDR3 profiling consisted of genomic DNA. Using its own MiXCR run on the reads, TCRdb lists one record per CDR3 protein. The sample lists about 200,000 distinct CDR3 sequences; around 49% were seen once. General study points: Patients showed no significant difference from controls in CD8+ Simpson's diversity. Between patients and controls, over 25 CD8+ CDR3 sequences were found in common.

Before being chosen for sequencing, patients had shown CD8+CD57+ cell expansion by flow cytometry. Patients, without exception, had severe acquired aplastic anemia. The rearrangement joins TRBV7-2 to TRBJ1-4, with D unclear. The source is a human donor with aplastic anemia. The specimen was sorted CD4+, CD8+, or CD8+CD57+ T cells (not recorded which) from PBMCs. The chain's CDR3 is CASSSTRAANEKLFF. Here the CDR3 DNA reads TGTGCCAGCAGCTCCACGAGGGCGGCTAATGAAAAACTGTTTTTT. Full variable domain (missing parts from reference TRBV7-2 and TRBJ1-4): GAGVSQSPSNKVTEKGKDVELRCDPISGHTALYWYRQSLGQGLEFLIYFQGNSAPDKSGLPSDRFSAERTGGSVSTLTIQRTQQEDSAVYLCASSSTRAANEKLFFGSGTQLSVL.